Following are 27 T cell receptor beta chains from one sample sequenced in a study of siplizumab effects on memory and regulatory T cells. The method was immunoSEQ multiplex PCR; TCRdb's version includes in-frame clones alone and lacks a portion of them. Counted here are 70,000 or so clones, about 90% occurring once; the ten biggest clones make up approximately 28%. Sequencing was done on a sample of CD8+ T cells sorted from blood. The receptors originated from a human donor in good health.

This chain links TRBV4-1 with TRBJ2-3; 9 bases are a match to TRBD2. After removal of 4 bases from V and 5 bases from J, the junction contained 10 bases not matched to a gene. The germline gives CDR1 MGHRA, CDR2 YSYEKL. This CDR3 region has 16 residues. The CDR3 spells CASSLILAGREDTQYF. CDR3 nucleotides: TGCGCCAGCAGCCTTATTCTAGCGGGGAGGGAAGATACGCAGTATTTT.

The chain is built from TRBV19 and TRBJ2-7; 14 bases align to TRBD2. Losses at the gene ends were 5 bases for V and 1 base for J; bases not matched to a gene: 13. Germline lookup yields CDR1 LNHDA and CDR2 SQIVND (reference sequence). CDR3 length: 19 amino acids. The CDR3 DNA reads as TGTGCCAGTAGTCCGGGACTAGCGGGAGTTATATTCGGATCCTACGAGCAGTACTTC. This gives the protein CASSPGLAGVIFGSYEQYF.

The chain couples TRBV6-6 to TRBJ1-5, with D possibly being TRBD1 (5 bases). The germline V and J ends were trimmed by 2 bases and 2 bases, with 13 bases remaining between them. The CDR3 sequence is 16 residues long. Germline V gene sequence: CDR1 MNHNY, CDR2 SVGAGI (reference sequence). The CDR3 loop is CASSYSDGTGNQPQHF. CDR3 in DNA: TGTGCCAGCAGTTACAGTGATGGGACGGGCAATCAGCCCCAGCATTTT.

The rearrangement joins TRBV19 to TRBJ2-2, with 7 bases aligning to TRBD2. The CDR3 runs to 14 residues. The J segment lost 6 bases and the V segment lost 4 bases, leaving 5 bases of the junction unmatched. Germline V gene lookup returns CDR1 LNHDA and CDR2 SQIVND (reference sequence). The CDR3 DNA reads TGTGCCAGTAGTACGTGGGGGAGGGCCGGGGAGCTGTTTTTT. This codes for CASSTWGRAGELFF.

The chain couples TRBV4-1 to TRBJ1-2; the D is unclear. V was cut by 0 bases and J by 8 bases, with 25 bases left in between. Germline-derived CDR1 and CDR2 are MGHRA and YSYEKL. This CDR3 comprises 18 residues. The chain's CDR3 is CASSQEVAGLTGDEGYTF. The CDR3 DNA follows: TGCGCCAGCAGCCAAGAAGTGGCAGGCCTCACTGGGGATGAAGGCTACACCTTC.

The CDR3 loop reads CASSLVSSGGGNEQFF. CDR3 bases: TGTGCCAGCAGCTTAGTGTCTAGCGGAGGCGGTAATGAGCAGTTCTTC. The chain links TRBV7-9 to TRBJ2-1; TRBD2 matches 7 bases. The V and J ends lost 1 base and 7 bases, in that order; junction bases with no gene match: 10. The CDR3 has 16 residues. The germline V gene has CDR1 SEHNR and CDR2 FQNEAQ (reference sequence).

This rearrangement joins TRBV12-5 to TRBJ2-3, with D possibly TRBD1 on 6 matching bases. The V gene's germline CDR1 is LGHNT and CDR2 FRNRAP. V lost 3 bases, J lost 2 bases, and 21 bases lay in between. CDR3 length equals 18 residues. DNA of the CDR3: TGTGCTAGTGGTTTCCATCCAGGGGTCACAAAGTCCACAGATACGCAGTATTTT. It is translated as CASGFHPGVTKSTDTQYF.

This chain uses TRBV11-3 with TRBJ2-5; 9 nucleotides line up with TRBD1. The CDR3 has 16 amino acids. The V segment lost 2 bases and the J segment 2 bases; nucleotides outside the gene matches: 6. The germline V gene encodes CDR1 SGHNT and CDR2 YENEEA. CDR3 DNA: TGTGCCAGCAGCTTAACCGGGACAGGGAGTCAAGAGACCCAGTACTTC. Its translation: CASSLTGTGSQETQYF.

This chain links TRBV6-1 with TRBJ2-7, with D perhaps TRBD1 (6 bases). Germline V CDR1 and CDR2: MNHNS, SASEGT. Trimming removed 4 bases from V and 0 bases from J, with 16 bases in between. The CDR3 is made up of 16 amino acids. Written as DNA, the CDR3 is TGTGCCAGCAGTGGAGATATGACAGGCTTCTCCTACGAGCAGTACTTC. Translation gives CASSGDMTGFSYEQYF.

The chain combines TRBV9 with TRBJ2-4, with unresolved D. The V gene's germline CDR1 is SGDLS and CDR2 YYNGEE. This CDR3 comprises 14 residues. Deletions cut 4 bases from V and 1 base from J, with 9 bases between. The CDR3 DNA reads TGTGCCAGCAGCTCGGTGGCCGCCAAAAACATTCAGTACTTC. Amino acids: CASSSVAAKNIQYF. Filled out from reference TRBV9 and TRBJ2-4, the complete variable domain reads DSGVTQTPKHLITATGQRVTLRCSPRSGDLSVYWYQQSLDQGLQFLIQYYNGEERAKGNILERFSAQQFPDLHSELNLSSLELGDSALYFCASSSVAAKNIQYFGAGTRLSVL.

J is TRBJ2-5 and V is TRBV27; D is undetermined. Trimming took 5 bases from V and 2 from J, leaving 18 bases between them. The CDR3 loop spans 16 amino acids. From germline, CDR1 is MNHEY and CDR2 SMNVEV (reference sequence). For the CDR3, the DNA is TGTGCCAGCAGTCTAACCCCGTGGGTAGCTCAAGAGACCCAGTACTTC. Amino acid sequence: CASSLTPWVAQETQYF.

This sequence joins TRBV7-3 and TRBJ2-2; the D is unclear. V lost 3 bases to trimming and J lost 10 bases, with 6 bases between them. This CDR3 is built from 11 residues. In germline, CDR1 is SGHTA, CDR2 FQGTGA. Written as DNA, the CDR3 is TGTGCCAGCAGCTTTCTCGAGGAGCTGTTTTTT. Translated, it gives CASSFLEELFF.

The CDR3 sequence: CASSSRFTGELFF. CDR3 coding DNA: TGCGCCAGCAGCTCCAGGTTCACCGGGGAGCTGTTTTTT. This chain uses TRBV4-1 with TRBJ2-2, with D unresolved. There are 13 residues in the CDR3. Germline V lookup: CDR1 MGHRA, CDR2 YSYEKL. V lost 5 bases, J lost 4 bases, and 8 bases lay in between.

The chain combines TRBV12-5 with TRBJ1-2; D gene uncertain. V lost 1 base and J lost 4, with 4 bases in between. Germline values: CDR1 LGHNT, CDR2 FRNRAP. The CDR3 length is 12 residues. The CDR3 nucleotides are TGTGCTAGTGGTTTGGGCCCCTATGGCTACACCTTC. Protein product: CASGLGPYGYTF. The complete variable domain, with remaining parts taken from reference TRBV12-5 and TRBJ1-2, reads DARVTQTPRHKVTEMGQEVTMRCQPILGHNTVFWYRQTMMQGLELLAYFRNRAPLDDSGMPKDRFSAEMPDATLATLKIQPSEPRDSAVYFCASGLGPYGYTFGSGTRLTVV.

The V gene is TRBV7-3, the J gene TRBJ2-1, with 7 bases aligning to TRBD2. The CDR3 spans 16 residues. The germline CDR1 and CDR2 sequences are SGHTA and FQGTGA. J gave up 2 bases and V 2 bases, and 6 bases lay outside the gene matches. The CDR3 coding sequence is TGTGCCAGCAGCTTAGTAGGCGGGAGAACCTACAATGAGCAGTTCTTC. As protein: CASSLVGGRTYNEQFF.

V is TRBV29-1 and J is TRBJ2-7; the match to TRBD1 covers 8 bases. Germline V gives CDR1 SQVTM, CDR2 ANQGSEA. The V and J ends lost 0 bases and 4 bases, in that order; junction bases with no gene match: 8. The CDR3 contains 15 residues. The CDR3 loop is CSVEDLGTGRYEQYF. In nucleotides, the CDR3 is TGCAGCGTTGAAGATCTTGGGACAGGTCGTTACGAGCAGTACTTC.

The rearrangement joins TRBV10-3 to TRBJ2-7; possible D gene TRBD1, 6 bases. V lost 3 bases, J lost 1 base, and 13 bases lay in between. This CDR3 spans 15 amino acids. Germline values: CDR1 ENHRY, CDR2 SYGVKD. The DNA of the CDR3 is TGTGCCATCAGTGAAGGCAGGGGCAATTCCTACGAGCAGTACTTC. It codes for CAISEGRGNSYEQYF.

V and J are TRBV19 and TRBJ2-5; unclear D gene. Germline loops: CDR1 LNHDA, CDR2 SQIVND (reference sequence). Trimming removed 5 bases from V and 5 bases from J, with 15 bases in between. The CDR3 is 14 residues long. CDR3 nucleotide sequence: TGTGCCAGTAGTCCCGGACCGTTTGTGGAGACCCAGTACTTC. Translated, it gives CASSPGPFVETQYF. The full variable domain, with the rest looked up from reference TRBV19 and TRBJ2-5, is DGGITQSPKYLFRKEGQNVTLSCEQNLNHDAMYWYRQDPGQGLRLIYYSQIVNDFQKGDIAEGYSVSREKKESFPLTVTSAQKNPTAFYLCASSPGPFVETQYFGPGTRLLVL.

The chain recombines TRBV2 with TRBJ2-1; 13 bases fit TRBD2. Per the germline V gene, CDR1 is SNHLY and CDR2 is FYNNEI. V lost 9 bases, J lost 0 bases, and 2 bases stayed unmatched. The CDR3 spans 15 residues. DNA for the CDR3: TGTGCCAGTAGGACTAGCGGGAGCTCCTACAATGAGCAGTTCTTC. Its translation is CASRTSGSSYNEQFF.

The rearrangement links TRBV6-6 to TRBJ1-2; D gene ambiguous. The CDR3 contains 13 residues. V was shortened by 6 bases and J by 4 bases, with 12 bases between the two germline ends. Germline V gives CDR1 MNHNY, CDR2 SVGAGI (reference sequence). CDR3 loop: CASRSDQSYGYTF. The DNA of the CDR3 is TGTGCCAGCAGATCCGACCAAAGCTATGGCTACACCTTC.

This chain joins TRBV10-2 and TRBJ1-1; 7 bases are shared with TRBD1. The trim removed 4 bases at V and 1 base at J, leaving 3 bases unmatched. The CDR3 sequence is 14 residues long. CDR1 and CDR2 (germline): WSHSY, SAAADI. The CDR3 sequence: CASSVYRGNTEAFF. The CDR3 DNA sequence: TGCGCCAGCAGTGTCTACAGGGGGAACACTGAAGCTTTCTTT.

This sequence joins TRBV11-2 and TRBJ1-2; the D gene is possibly TRBD1 (6 bases). V lost 1 base and J 6 bases, leaving 21 bases between the germline ends. The germline CDR1 and CDR2 sequences are SGHAT and FQNNGV. The CDR3 has 17 amino acids. The CDR3 loop is CASSLVGGRPGVNGYTF. The CDR3, as DNA: TGTGCCAGCAGCTTAGTTGGGGGGCGACCCGGAGTTAATGGCTACACCTTC.

The chain carries TRBV4-1 and TRBJ1-5; D not certain. Germline CDR1 reads MGHRA; CDR2 reads YSYEKL. This CDR3 region has 16 residues. With 4 bases removed from V and 5 bases from J, the gap between germline ends came to 18 bases. The CDR3 sequence is CASSPLMGGIDQPQHF. For the CDR3, the DNA is TGCGCCAGCAGCCCCCTAATGGGAGGGATCGATCAGCCCCAGCATTTT.

The chain uses TRBV6-4 and TRBJ2-3, with 7 bases identical to TRBD2. In germline, CDR1 is MRHNA, CDR2 SNTAGT. V shed 0 bases, J shed 1 base, and the junction held 1 base outside the gene matches. CDR3 length: 15 residues. CDR3 residues: CASSDSSGGTDTQYF. CDR3 coding DNA: TGTGCCAGCAGTGACTCAAGCGGGGGCACAGATACGCAGTATTTT.

The genes are TRBV4-1 and TRBJ2-7; 10 nucleotides line up with TRBD2. The CDR3 runs to 18 residues. After removal of 0 bases from V and 2 bases from J, the junction contained 10 bases not matched to a gene. Germline lookup yields CDR1 MGHRA and CDR2 YSYEKL. In nucleotides, the CDR3 is TGCGCCAGCAGCCAAGAAGGGCCGAGGACTAGCGGTACCTACGAGCAGTACTTC. This encodes CASSQEGPRTSGTYEQYF.

This clone was found once. The chain joins TRBV6-6 to TRBJ1-2, with 8 bases that match TRBD1. V was pared by 4 bases and J by 1 base, with 8 bases of the junction left unmatched. The CDR3 spans 16 residues. In germline, CDR1 is MNHNY, CDR2 SVGAGI (reference sequence). The CDR3 loop is CASSLGQGAFNYGYTF. The CDR3 DNA is TGTGCCAGCAGTTTGGGTCAGGGGGCCTTTAACTATGGCTACACCTTC.

V and J are TRBV12-5 and TRBJ2-7, with D maybe TRBD2 (7 bases). Deletions cut 6 bases from V and 3 bases from J, with 18 bases between. The CDR3 extends over 15 amino acids. Germline values: CDR1 LGHNT, CDR2 FRNRAP. In nucleotides, the CDR3 is TGTGCTAGTGGAGCCCCGGGGGGCTATAGCTACGAGCAGTACTTC. It specifies CASGAPGGYSYEQYF.